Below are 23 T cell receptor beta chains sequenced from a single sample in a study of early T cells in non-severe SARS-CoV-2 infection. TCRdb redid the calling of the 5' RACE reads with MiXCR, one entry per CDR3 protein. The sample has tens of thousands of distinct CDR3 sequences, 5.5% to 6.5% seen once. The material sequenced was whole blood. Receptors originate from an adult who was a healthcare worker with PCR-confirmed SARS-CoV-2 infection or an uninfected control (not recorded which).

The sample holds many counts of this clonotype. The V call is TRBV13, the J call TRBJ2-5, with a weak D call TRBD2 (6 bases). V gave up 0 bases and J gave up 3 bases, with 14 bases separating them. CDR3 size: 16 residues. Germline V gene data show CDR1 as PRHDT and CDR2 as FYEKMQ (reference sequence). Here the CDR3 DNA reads TGTGCCAGCAGCTTAGGATCCGGGGGTGCTGAAGAGACCCAGTACTTC. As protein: CASSLGSGGAEETQYF. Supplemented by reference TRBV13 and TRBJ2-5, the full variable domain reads AAGVIQSPRHLIKEKRETATLKCYPIPRHDTVYWYQQGPGQDPQFLISFYEKMQSDKGSIPDRFSAQQFSDYHSELNMSSLELGDSALYFCASSLGSGGAEETQYFGPGTRLLVL.

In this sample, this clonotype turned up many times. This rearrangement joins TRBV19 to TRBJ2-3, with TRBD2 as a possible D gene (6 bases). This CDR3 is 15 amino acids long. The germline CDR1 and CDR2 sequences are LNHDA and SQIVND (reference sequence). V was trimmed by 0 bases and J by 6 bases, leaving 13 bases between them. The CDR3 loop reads CASSIDRARDDTQYF. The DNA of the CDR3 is TGTGCCAGTAGTATAGATCGGGCGCGGGATGATACGCAGTATTTT. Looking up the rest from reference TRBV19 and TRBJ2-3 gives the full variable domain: DGGITQSPKYLFRKEGQNVTLSCEQNLNHDAMYWYRQDPGQGLRLIYYSQIVNDFQKGDIAEGYSVSREKKESFPLTVTSAQKNPTAFYLCASSIDRARDDTQYFGPGTRLTVL.

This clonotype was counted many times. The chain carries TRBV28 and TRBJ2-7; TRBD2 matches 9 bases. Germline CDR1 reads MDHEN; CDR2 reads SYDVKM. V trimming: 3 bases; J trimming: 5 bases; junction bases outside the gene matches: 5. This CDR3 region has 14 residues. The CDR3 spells CASSLGLAVNEQYF. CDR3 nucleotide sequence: TGTGCCAGCAGTTTGGGACTAGCCGTAAACGAGCAGTACTTC.

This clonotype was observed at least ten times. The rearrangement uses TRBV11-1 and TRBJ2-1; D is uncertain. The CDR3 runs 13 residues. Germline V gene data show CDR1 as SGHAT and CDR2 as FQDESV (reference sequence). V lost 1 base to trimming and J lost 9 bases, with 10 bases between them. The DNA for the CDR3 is TGTGCCAGCAGCTTAGACCGAATGGGTGAGCAGTTCTTC. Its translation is CASSLDRMGEQFF.

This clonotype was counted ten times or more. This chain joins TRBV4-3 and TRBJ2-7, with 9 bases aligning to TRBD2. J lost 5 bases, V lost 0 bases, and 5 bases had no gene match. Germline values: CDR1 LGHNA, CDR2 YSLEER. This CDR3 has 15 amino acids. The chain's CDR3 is CASSQDRLAVHEQYF. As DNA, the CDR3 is TGCGCCAGCAGCCAAGATAGACTAGCGGTCCACGAGCAGTACTTC.

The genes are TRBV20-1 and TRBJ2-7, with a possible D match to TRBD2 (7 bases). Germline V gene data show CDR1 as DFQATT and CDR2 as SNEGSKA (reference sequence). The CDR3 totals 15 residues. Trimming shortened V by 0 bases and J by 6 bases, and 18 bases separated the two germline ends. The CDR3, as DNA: TGCAGTGCTAGAGACTGGGGGGGCGCGGGGAGCGAGCAGTACTTC. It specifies CSARDWGGAGSEQYF.

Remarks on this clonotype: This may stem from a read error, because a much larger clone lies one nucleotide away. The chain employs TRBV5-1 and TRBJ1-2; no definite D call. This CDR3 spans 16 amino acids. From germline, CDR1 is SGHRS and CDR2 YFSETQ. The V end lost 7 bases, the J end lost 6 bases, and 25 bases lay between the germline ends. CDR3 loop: CASGPRRRQRFNGYTF. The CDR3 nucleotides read TGCGCCAGCGGCCCGCGGCGCCGGCAGAGATTCAATGGCTACACCTTC.

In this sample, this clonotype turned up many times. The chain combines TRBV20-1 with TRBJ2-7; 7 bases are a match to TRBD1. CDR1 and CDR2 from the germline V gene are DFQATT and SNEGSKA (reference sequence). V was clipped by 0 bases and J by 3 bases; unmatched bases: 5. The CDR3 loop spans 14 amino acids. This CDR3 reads CSARDRHRGYEQYF. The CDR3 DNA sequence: TGCAGTGCTAGAGATCGTCACAGGGGCTACGAGCAGTACTTC.

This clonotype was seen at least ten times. CDR3 coding DNA: TGTGCCAGCAGGCGCGCCCTTCGACAGGCGGGCAATCAGCCCCAGCATTTT. This sequence encodes CASRRALRQAGNQPQHF. The rearrangement uses TRBV6-2 or TRBV6-3 and TRBJ1-5; tentative D call: TRBD1 (6 bases). The CDR3 extends over 17 amino acids. Germline CDR1 and CDR2: MNHEY and SVGEGT. V was clipped by 6 bases and J by 2 bases, with 20 bases between them.

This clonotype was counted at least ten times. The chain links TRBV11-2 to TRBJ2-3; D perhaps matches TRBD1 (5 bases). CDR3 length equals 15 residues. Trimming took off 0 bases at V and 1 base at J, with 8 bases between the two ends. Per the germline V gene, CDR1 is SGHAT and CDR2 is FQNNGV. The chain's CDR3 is CASSLDGRGTDTQYF. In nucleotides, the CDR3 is TGTGCCAGCAGCTTAGATGGCAGGGGCACAGATACGCAGTATTTT.

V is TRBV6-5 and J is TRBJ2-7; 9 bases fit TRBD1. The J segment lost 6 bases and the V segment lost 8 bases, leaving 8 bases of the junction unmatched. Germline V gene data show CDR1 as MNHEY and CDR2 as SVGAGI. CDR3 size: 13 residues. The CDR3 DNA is TGTGCCAGCTGGGACAGGGTAGGTAGCGAGCAGTACTTC. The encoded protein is CASWDRVGSEQYF.

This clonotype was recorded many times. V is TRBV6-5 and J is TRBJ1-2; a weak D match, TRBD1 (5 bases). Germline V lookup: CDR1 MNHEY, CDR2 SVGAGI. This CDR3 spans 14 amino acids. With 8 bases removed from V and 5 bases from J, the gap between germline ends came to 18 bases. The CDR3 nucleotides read TGTGCCAGCGGCGTAGCGACAGCCAGTTATGGCTACACCTTC. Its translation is CASGVATASYGYTF.

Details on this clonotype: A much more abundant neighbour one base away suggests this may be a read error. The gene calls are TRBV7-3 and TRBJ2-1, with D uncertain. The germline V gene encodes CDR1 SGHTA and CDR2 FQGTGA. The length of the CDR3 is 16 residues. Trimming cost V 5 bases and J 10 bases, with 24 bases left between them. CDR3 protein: CASSPRPRTQAREQFF. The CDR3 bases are TGTGCCAGCAGCCCCCGGCCCAGGACCCAAGCAAGGGAGCAGTTCTTC.

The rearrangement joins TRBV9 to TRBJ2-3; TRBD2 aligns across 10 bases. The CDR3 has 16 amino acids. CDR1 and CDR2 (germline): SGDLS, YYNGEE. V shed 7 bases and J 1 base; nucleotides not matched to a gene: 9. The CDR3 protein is CASSGLTSGGTDTQYF. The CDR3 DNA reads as TGTGCCAGCTCGGGCTTAACTAGCGGGGGCACAGATACGCAGTATTTT. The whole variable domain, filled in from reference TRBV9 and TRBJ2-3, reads DSGVTQTPKHLITATGQRVTLRCSPRSGDLSVYWYQQSLDQGLQFLIQYYNGEERAKGNILERFSAQQFPDLHSELNLSSLELGDSALYFCASSGLTSGGTDTQYFGPGTRLTVL.

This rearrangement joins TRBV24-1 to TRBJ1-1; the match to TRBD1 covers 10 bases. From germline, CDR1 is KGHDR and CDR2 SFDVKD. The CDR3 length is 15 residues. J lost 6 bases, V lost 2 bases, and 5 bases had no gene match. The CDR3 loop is CATSDSRTGGAEAFF. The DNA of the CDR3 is TGTGCCACCAGTGATTCTCGGACAGGGGGAGCTGAAGCTTTCTTT.

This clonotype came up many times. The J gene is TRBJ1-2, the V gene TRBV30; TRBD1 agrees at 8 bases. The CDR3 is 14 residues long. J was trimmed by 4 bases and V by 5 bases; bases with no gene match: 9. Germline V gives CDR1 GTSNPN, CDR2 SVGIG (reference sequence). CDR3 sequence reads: CAWARDRRIYGYTF. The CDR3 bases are TGTGCCTGGGCCCGGGACAGGCGAATCTATGGCTACACCTTC.

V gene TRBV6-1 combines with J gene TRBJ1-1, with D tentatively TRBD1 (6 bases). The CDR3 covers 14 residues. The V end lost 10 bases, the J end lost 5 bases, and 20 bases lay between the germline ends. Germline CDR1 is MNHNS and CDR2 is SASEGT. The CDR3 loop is CATKRTVSVTEAFF. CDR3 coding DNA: TGTGCCACCAAAAGGACAGTGTCGGTGACTGAAGCTTTCTTT.

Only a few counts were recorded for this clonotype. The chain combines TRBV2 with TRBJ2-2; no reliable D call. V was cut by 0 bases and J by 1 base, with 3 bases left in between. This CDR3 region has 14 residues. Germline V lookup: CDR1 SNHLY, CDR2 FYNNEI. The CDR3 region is CASSEARNTGELFF. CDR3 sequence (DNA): TGTGCCAGCAGTGAAGCGAGGAACACCGGGGAGCTGTTTTTT. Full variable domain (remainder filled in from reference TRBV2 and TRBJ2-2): EPEVTQTPSHQVTQMGQEVILRCVPISNHLYFYWYRQILGQKVEFLVSFYNNEISEKSEIFDDQFSVERPDGSNFTLKIRSTKLEDSAMYFCASSEARNTGELFFGEGSRLTVL.

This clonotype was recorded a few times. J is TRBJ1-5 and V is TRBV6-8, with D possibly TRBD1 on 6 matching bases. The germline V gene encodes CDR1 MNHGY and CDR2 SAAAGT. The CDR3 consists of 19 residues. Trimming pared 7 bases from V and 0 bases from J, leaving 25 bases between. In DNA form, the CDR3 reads TGTGCCAGCATCATAGGGGCCCGGACAGCGACTAATAGCAATCAGCCCCAGCATTTT. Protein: CASIIGARTATNSNQPQHF.

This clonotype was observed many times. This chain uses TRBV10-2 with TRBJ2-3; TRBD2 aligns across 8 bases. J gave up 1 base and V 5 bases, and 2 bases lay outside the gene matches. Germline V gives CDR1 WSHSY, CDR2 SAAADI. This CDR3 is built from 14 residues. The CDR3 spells CASSLTSGTDTQYF. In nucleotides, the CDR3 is TGCGCCAGCAGTCTGACTAGCGGCACAGATACGCAGTATTTT.

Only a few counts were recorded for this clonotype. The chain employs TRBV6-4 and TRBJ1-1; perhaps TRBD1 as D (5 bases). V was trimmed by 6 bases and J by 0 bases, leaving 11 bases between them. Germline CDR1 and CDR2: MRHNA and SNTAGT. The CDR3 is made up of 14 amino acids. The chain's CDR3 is CASRGDALNTEAFF. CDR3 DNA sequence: TGTGCCAGCAGGGGGGACGCCTTGAACACTGAAGCTTTCTTT.

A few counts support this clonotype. CDR3 DNA sequence: TGTGCCAGCAGCTGGGACCCGAGCAATGAGCAGTTCTTC. This gives the protein CASSWDPSNEQFF. This chain uses TRBV5-8 with TRBJ2-1; D may match TRBD1 or TRBD2 (5 bases each). There are 13 residues in the CDR3. The V gene lost 3 bases and the J gene lost 6 bases, with 10 bases spanning the gap. Germline CDR1 is SGHTS and CDR2 is YDEGEE.

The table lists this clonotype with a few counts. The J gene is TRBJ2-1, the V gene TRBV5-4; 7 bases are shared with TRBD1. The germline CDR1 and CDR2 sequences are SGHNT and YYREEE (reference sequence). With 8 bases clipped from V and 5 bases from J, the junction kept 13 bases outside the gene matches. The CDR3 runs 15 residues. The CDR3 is CASTQGGLSDNEQFF. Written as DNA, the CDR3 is TGTGCCAGTACACAAGGGGGCTTATCGGACAATGAGCAGTTCTTC.